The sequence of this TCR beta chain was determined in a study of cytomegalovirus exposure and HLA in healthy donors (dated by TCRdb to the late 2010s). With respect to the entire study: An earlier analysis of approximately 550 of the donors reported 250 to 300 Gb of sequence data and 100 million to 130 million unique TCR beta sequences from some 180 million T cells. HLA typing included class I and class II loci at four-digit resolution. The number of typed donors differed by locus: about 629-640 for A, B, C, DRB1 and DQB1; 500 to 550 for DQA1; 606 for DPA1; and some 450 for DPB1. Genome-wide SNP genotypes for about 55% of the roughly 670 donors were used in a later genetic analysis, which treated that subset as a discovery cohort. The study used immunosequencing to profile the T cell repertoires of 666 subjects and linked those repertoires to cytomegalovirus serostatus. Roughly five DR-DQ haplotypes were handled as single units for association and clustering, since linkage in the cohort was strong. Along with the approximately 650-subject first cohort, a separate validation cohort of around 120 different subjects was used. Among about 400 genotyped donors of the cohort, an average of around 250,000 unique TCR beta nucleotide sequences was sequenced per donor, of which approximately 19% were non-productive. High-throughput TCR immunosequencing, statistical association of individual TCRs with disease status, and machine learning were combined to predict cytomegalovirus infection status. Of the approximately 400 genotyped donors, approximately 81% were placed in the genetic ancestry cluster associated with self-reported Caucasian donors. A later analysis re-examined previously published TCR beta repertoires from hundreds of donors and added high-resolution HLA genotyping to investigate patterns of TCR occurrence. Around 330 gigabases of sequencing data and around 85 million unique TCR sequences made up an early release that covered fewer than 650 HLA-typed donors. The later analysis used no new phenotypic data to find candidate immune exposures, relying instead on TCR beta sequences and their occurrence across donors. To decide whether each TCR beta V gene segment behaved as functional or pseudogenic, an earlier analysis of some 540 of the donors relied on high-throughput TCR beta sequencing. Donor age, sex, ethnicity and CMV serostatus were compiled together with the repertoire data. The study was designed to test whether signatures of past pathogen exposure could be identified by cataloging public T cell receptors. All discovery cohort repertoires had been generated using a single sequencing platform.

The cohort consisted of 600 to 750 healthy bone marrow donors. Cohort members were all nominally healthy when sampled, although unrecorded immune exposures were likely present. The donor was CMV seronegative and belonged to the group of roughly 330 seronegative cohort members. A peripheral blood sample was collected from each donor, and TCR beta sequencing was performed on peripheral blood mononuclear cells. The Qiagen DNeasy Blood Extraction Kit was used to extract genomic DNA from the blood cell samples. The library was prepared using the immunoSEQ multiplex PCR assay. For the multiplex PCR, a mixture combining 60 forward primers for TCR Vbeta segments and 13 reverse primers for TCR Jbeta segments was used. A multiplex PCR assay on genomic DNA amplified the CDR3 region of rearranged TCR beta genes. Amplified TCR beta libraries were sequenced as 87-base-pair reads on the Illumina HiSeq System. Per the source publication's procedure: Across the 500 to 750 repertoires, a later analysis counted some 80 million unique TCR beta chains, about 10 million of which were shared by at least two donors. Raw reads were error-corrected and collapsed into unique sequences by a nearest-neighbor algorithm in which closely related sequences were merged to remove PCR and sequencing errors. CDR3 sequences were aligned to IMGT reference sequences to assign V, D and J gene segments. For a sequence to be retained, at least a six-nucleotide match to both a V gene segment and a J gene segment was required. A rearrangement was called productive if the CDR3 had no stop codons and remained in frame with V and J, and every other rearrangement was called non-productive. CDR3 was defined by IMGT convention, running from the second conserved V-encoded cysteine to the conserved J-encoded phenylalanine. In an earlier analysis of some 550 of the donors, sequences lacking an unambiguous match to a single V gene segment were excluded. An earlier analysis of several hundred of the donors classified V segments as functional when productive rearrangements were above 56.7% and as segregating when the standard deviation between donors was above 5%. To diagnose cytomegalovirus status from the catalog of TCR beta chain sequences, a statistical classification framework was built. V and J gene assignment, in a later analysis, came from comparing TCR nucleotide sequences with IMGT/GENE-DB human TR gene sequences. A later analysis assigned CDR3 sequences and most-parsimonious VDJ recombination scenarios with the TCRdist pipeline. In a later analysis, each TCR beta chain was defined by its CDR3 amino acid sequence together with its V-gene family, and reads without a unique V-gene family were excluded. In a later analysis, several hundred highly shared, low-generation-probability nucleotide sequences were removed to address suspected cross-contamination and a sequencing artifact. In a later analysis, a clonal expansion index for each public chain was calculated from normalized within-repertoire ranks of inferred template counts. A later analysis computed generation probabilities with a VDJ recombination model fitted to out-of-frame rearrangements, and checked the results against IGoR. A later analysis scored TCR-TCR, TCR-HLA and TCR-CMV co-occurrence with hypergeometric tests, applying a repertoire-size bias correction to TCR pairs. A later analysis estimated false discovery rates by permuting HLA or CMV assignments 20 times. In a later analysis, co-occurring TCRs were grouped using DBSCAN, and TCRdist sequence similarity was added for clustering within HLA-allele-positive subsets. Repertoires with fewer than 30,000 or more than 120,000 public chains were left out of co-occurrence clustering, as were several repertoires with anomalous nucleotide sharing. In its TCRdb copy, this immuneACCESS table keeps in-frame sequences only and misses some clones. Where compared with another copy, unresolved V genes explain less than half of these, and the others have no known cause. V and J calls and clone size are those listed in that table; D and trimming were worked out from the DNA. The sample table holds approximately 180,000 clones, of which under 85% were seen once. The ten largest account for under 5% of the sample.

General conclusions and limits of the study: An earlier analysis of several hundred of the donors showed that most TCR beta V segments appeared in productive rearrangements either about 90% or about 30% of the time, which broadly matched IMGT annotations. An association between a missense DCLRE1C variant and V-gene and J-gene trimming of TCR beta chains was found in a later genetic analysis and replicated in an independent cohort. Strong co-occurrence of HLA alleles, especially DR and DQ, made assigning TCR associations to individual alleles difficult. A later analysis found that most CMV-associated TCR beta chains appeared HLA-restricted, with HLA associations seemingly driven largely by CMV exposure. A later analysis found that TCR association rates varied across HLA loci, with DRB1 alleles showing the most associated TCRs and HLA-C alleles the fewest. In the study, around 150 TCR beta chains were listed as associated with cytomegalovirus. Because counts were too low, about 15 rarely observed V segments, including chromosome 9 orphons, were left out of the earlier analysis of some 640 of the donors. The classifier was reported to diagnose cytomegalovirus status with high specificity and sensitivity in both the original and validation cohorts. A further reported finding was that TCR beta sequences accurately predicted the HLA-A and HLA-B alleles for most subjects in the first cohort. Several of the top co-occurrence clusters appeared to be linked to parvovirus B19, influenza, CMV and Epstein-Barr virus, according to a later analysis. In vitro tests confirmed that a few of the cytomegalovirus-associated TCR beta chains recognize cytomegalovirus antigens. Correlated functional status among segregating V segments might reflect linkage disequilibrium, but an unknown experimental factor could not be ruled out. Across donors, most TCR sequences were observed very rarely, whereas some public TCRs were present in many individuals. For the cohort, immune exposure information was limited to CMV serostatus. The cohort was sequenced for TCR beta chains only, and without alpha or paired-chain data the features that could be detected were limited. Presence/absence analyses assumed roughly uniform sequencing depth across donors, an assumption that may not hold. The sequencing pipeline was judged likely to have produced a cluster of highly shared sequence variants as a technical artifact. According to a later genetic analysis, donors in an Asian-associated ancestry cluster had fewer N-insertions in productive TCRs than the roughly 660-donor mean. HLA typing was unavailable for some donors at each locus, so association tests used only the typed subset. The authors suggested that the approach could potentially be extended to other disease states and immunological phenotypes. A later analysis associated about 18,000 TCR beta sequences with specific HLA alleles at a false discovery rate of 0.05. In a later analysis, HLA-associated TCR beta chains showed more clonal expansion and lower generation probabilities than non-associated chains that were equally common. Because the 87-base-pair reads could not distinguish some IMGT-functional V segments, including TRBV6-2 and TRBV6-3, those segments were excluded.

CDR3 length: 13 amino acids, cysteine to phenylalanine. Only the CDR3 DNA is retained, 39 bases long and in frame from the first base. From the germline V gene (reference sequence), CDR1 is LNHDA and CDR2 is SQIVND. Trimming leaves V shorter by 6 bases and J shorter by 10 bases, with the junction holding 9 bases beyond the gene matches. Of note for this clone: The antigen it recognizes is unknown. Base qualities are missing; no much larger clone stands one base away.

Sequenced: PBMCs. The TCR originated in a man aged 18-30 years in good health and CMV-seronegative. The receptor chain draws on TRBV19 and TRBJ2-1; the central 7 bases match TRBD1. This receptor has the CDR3 CASSGQAWLEQFF. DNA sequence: TGTGCCAGTAGCGGACAGGCTTGGTTAGAGCAGTTCTTC.